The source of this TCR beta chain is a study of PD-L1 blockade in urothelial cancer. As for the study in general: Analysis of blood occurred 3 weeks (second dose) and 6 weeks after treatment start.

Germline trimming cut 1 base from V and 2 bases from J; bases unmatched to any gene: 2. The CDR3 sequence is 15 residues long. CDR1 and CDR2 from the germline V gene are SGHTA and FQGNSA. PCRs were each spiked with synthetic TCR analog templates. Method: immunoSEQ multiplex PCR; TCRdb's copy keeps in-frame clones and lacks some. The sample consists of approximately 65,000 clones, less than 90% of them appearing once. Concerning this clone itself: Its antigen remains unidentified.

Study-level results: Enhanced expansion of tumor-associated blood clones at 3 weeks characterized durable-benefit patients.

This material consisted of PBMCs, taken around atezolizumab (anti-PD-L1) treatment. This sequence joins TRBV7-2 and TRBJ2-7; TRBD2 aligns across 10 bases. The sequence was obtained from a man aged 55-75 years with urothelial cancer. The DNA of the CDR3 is TGTGCCAGCAGCTTAGGAGCGGGGGGGCCCTACGAGCAGTACTTC. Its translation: CASSLGAGGPYEQYF.